The entry below gives a single TCR beta chain sequence along with its context. The data belong to a study of T cell responses to AZD1222 COVID-19 vaccine. This table comes from immunoSEQ multiplex PCR, and its TCRdb copy is limited to in-frame clones, with some not included. The table has roughly 160,000 clones, 75% to 90% seen once. The material was peripheral blood, obtained on day 0 of AZD1222 vaccination. The source is an adult in good health.

DNA for the CDR3: TGTGCCAGCAGCTTGGGGAGGTCAGCTTTCTTT. Amino acid sequence: CASSLGRSAFF. The chain carries TRBV5-6 and TRBJ1-1; no clear D gene. The CDR3 has 11 amino acids. Germline CDR1 SGHDT, CDR2 YYEEEE. Between the trimmed V and J ends, which lost 0 bases and 10 bases, there was a span of 7 bases.